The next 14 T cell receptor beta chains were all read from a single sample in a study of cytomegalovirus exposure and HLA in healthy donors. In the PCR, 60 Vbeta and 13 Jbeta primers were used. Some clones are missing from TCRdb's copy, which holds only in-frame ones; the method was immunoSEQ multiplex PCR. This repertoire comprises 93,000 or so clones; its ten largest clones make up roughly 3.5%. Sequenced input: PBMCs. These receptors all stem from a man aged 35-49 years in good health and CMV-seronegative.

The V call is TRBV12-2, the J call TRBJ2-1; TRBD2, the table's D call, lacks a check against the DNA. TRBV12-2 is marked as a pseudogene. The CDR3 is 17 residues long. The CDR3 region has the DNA TGTGCAAGTCGCTTAAATGCGACTAGCGGGAGAAGTAATGAGCAGTTCTTC. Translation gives CASRLNATSGRSNEQFF.

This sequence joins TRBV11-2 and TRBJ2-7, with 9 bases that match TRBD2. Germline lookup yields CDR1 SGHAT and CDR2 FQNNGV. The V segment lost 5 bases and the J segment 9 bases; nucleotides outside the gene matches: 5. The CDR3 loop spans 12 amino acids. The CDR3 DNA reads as TGTGCCAGCAGCCCTGGGACTAGCTCGCAGTACTTC. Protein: CASSPGTSSQYF. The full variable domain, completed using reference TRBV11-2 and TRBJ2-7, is EAGVAQSPRYKIIEKRQSVAFWCNPISGHATLYWYQQILGQGPKLLIQFQNNGVVDDSQLPKDRFSAERLKGVDSTLKIQPAKLEDSAVYLCASSPGTSSQYFGPGTRLTVT.

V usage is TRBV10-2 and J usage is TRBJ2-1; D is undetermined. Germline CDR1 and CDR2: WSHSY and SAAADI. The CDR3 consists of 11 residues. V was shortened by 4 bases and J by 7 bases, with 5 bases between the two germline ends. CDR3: CASSGVNEQFF. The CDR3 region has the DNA TGCGCCAGCAGTGGAGTAAATGAGCAGTTCTTC.

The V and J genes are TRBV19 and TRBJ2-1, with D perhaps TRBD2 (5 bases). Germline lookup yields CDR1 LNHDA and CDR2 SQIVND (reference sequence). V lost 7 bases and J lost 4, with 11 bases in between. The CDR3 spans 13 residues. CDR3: CASIPRGYNEQFF. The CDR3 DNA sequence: TGTGCCAGTATTCCCCGGGGATACAATGAGCAGTTCTTC.

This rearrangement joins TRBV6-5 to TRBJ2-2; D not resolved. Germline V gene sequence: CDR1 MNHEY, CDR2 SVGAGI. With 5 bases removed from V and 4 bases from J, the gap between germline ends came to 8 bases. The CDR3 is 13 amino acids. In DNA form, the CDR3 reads TGTGCCAGCAGTGACAAGCTCACCGGGGAGCTGTTTTTT. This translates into CASSDKLTGELFF.

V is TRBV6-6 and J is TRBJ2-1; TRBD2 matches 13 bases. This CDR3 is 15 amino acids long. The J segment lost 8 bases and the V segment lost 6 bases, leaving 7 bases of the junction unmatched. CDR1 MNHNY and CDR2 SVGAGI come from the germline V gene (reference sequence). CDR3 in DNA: TGTGCCAGCAGACAACTAGCGGGGGGGCGGGATGAGCAGTTCTTC. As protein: CASRQLAGGRDEQFF.

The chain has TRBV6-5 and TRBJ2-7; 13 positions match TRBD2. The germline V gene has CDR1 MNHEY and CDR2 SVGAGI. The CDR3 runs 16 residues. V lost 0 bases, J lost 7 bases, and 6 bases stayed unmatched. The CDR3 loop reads CASSYSGLAGASEQYF. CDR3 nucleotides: TGTGCCAGCAGTTACTCAGGACTAGCGGGAGCGAGTGAGCAGTACTTC.

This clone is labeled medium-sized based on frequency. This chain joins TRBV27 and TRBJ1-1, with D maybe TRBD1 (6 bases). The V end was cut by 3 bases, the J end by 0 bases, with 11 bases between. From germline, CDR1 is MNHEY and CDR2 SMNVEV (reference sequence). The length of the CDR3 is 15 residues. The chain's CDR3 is CASSLVGAVNTEAFF. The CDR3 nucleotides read TGTGCCAGCAGTTTGGTGGGGGCCGTGAACACTGAAGCTTTCTTT.

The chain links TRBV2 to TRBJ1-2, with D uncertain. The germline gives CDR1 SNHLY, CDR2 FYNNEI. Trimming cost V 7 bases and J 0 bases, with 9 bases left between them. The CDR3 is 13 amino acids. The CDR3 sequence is CASTPRANYGYTF. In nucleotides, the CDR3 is TGTGCCAGCACCCCTAGAGCTAACTATGGCTACACCTTC.

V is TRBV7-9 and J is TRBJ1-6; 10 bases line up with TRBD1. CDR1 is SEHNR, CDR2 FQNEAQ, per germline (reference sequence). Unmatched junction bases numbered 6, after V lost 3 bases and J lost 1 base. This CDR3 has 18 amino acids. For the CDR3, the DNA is TGTGCCAGCAGCTTTAGCGACAGGGGGCGGTCCTATAATTCACCCCTCCACTTT. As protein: CASSFSDRGRSYNSPLHF.

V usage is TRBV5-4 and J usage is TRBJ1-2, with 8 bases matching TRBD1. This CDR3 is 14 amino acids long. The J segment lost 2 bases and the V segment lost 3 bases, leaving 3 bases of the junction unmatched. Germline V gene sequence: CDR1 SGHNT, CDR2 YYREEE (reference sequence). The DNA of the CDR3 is TGTGCCAGCAGCTCAGGGGGCGCGAACTATGGCTACACCTTC. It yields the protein CASSSGGANYGYTF.

CDR3 nucleotide sequence: TGTGCCAGCAGCTACCGATGGAGGAACACTGAAGCTTTCTTT. This gives the protein CASSYRWRNTEAFF. The V call is TRBV11-2, the J call TRBJ1-1; D unclear. Trimming shortened V by 4 bases and J by 1 base, and 10 bases separated the two germline ends. There are 14 residues in the CDR3. Per germline, CDR1 SGHAT and CDR2 FQNNGV.

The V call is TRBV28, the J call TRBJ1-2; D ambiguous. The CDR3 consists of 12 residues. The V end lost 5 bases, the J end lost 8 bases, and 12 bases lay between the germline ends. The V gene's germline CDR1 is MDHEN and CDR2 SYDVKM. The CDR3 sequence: CASSVQGRGYTF. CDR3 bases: TGTGCCAGCAGTGTACAAGGCAGGGGCTACACCTTC.

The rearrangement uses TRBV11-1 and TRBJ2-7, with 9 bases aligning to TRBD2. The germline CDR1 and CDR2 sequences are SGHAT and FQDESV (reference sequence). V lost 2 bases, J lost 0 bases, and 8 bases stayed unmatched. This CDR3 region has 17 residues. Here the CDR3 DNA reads TGTGCCAGCAGCTTAAGAGCGGCTAGCGGGGCCTCCTACGAGCAGTACTTC. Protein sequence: CASSLRAASGASYEQYF.